A single sample is the source of the 16 T cell receptor beta chains below, sequenced in a study of human T cells and chemical hapten exposure. One entry per CDR3 protein results from TCRdb running MiXCR on the RACE reads. The sample carries around 300,000 distinct CDR3 sequences, 7.5% to 9% recorded once. Stated time point: pre-sensitization, week 0. This sample's treatment: therapeutic diphenylcyclopropenone sensitization with weekly scalp DPC. The sample in question was whole blood, obtained in connection with sensitization to the hapten diphenylcyclopropenone (DPC). These TCRs come from a man aged 18-30 years with alopecia areata. Some clones in this sample may be carry-over from other donors' samples.

This clonotype was picked up a small number of times. This rearrangement joins TRBV11-2 to TRBJ2-3, with D possibly being TRBD2 (6 bases). With 5 bases removed from V and 1 base from J, the gap between germline ends came to 13 bases. The CDR3 has 15 amino acids. The germline gives CDR1 SGHAT, CDR2 FQNNGV. The CDR3, as DNA: TGTGCCAGCAGCATCCGTTGGGGGGGCACAGATACGCAGTATTTT. Its translation is CASSIRWGGTDTQYF.

This clonotype was seen more than once but under ten times. This chain connects TRBV12-3 or TRBV12-4 to TRBJ1-1; 8 bases match TRBD1. The CDR3 contains 14 residues. After removal of 7 bases from V and 1 base from J, the junction contained 5 bases not matched to a gene. This CDR3 is CASTGQGPNTEAFF. CDR3 bases: TGTGCCAGCACCGGACAGGGACCGAACACTGAAGCTTTCTTT.

The rearrangement links TRBV7-2 to TRBJ2-5; D might be TRBD1 or TRBD2, each matching 5 bases. Germline CDR1 SGHTA, CDR2 FQGNSA. The CDR3 runs to 15 residues. V lost 2 bases to trimming and J lost 5 bases, with 15 bases between them. In DNA form, the CDR3 reads TGTGCCAGCAGCTTAACGGGGCCATCCGGCGAGACCCAGTACTTC. As protein: CASSLTGPSGETQYF.

A few counts support this clonotype. The chain recombines TRBV7-9 with TRBJ1-1; D gene ambiguous. Germline V lookup: CDR1 SEHNR, CDR2 FQNEAQ (reference sequence). V lost 4 bases and J lost 1, with 10 bases in between. The CDR3 totals 14 residues. CDR3 region: CASSSLRPNTEAFF. The CDR3 DNA reads as TGTGCCAGCAGCTCCTTACGGCCGAACACTGAAGCTTTCTTT. The variable domain in full, completed from reference TRBV7-9 and TRBJ1-1, reads DTGVSQNPRHKITKRGQNVTFRCDPISEHNRLYWYRQTLGQGPEFLTYFQNEAQLEKSRLLSDRFSAERPKGSFSTLEIQRTEQGDSAMYLCASSSLRPNTEAFFGQGTRLTVV.

At least ten counts were recorded for this clonotype. The chain combines TRBV3-1 with TRBJ1-6; possibly TRBD1 for D (5 bases). The germline CDR1 and CDR2 sequences are LGHDT and YNNKEL (reference sequence). This CDR3 comprises 15 residues. V dropped 1 base and J dropped 10 bases, with 14 bases sitting between them. DNA of the CDR3: TGTGCCAGCAGCCAAGTTTCAGGGCCTGAATCACCCCTCCACTTT. It yields the protein CASSQVSGPESPLHF.

At least ten counts were recorded for this clonotype. This chain uses TRBV10-3 with TRBJ2-1; D may correspond to TRBD1 or TRBD2 (5 bases each). Germline CDR1 reads ENHRY; CDR2 reads SYGVKD. The CDR3 is 15 amino acids. V shed 2 bases and J shed 6 bases, with 14 bases lying between them. The CDR3 here is CAISETGPRANEQFF. CDR3 DNA: TGTGCCATCAGTGAGACGGGGCCCCGCGCCAATGAGCAGTTCTTC.

This clonotype has a handful of counts. The gene calls are TRBV4-1 and TRBJ2-3; 10 positions agree with TRBD2. Germline V gene data show CDR1 as MGHRA and CDR2 as YSYEKL. CDR3 length: 13 residues. V trimming: 0 bases; J trimming: 15 bases; junction bases outside the gene matches: 6. CDR3 DNA sequence: TGCGCCAGCAGCCAAGAACTAGCGGGGTGGGCTTATTTT. Translating it yields CASSQELAGWAYF.

This clonotype was picked up many times. Sequence at one end of the junction differs from germline and may be a read error. The CDR3 here is CASSLGPLNTEAFF. The CDR3, as DNA: TGCGCCAGCAGTCTGGGACCCCTCAACACTGAAGCTTTCTTT. The chain recombines TRBV5-4 with TRBJ1-1; tentative D call: TRBD1 (5 bases). Germline V gives CDR1 SGHNT, CDR2 YYREEE (reference sequence). The CDR3 contains 14 residues.

This clonotype was observed many times. V gene TRBV20-1 combines with J gene TRBJ2-2, with D possibly being TRBD1 (7 bases). This CDR3 spans 14 amino acids. Germline V CDR1 and CDR2: DFQATT, SNEGSKA (reference sequence). V gave up 3 bases and J gave up 7 bases, with 15 bases separating them. The CDR3 coding sequence is TGCAGTGCTAGGGAGACAGGGAGGAGCGGGGAGCTGTTTTTT. Translated, it gives CSARETGRSGELFF.

This clonotype came up many times. The rearrangement links TRBV27 to TRBJ2-2; 11 bases map to TRBD2. Trimming cost V 5 bases and J 6 bases; bases outside gene matches: 5. CDR1 MNHEY and CDR2 SMNVEV come from the germline V gene (reference sequence). The CDR3 consists of 15 residues. This CDR3 reads CASSVAGGFPGELFF. The CDR3 DNA reads as TGTGCCAGCAGTGTAGCGGGGGGGTTCCCCGGGGAGCTGTTTTTT.

This clonotype has a handful of counts. The V and J genes are TRBV6-2 or TRBV6-3 and TRBJ1-5; perhaps TRBD1 as D (5 bases). Germline V lookup: CDR1 MNHEY, CDR2 SVGEGT. This CDR3 is 16 amino acids long. The V gene lost 6 bases and the J gene lost 1 base, with 16 bases spanning the gap. The CDR3, as DNA: TGTGCCAGCAGGGACTCGACCAGGGTAAGCAATCAGCCCCAGCATTTT. This codes for CASRDSTRVSNQPQHF.

This clonotype has just a few counts. The rearrangement joins TRBV12-3 or TRBV12-4 to TRBJ1-5; unclear D gene. The CDR3 has 15 residues. The ends were cut back, 6 bases at V and 2 bases at J, with 14 bases in the middle. The DNA for the CDR3 is TGTGCCAGCAGCAAATGGGGAGGGCGCAATCAGCCCCAGCATTTT. It is translated as CASSKWGGRNQPQHF.

This chain connects TRBV7-8 to TRBJ2-5; maybe TRBD1 (5 bases). The germline V and J ends were trimmed by 0 bases and 5 bases, with 31 bases remaining between them. The germline V gene has CDR1 SGHVS and CDR2 FQNEAQ. The CDR3 runs to 21 residues. In nucleotides, the CDR3 is TGTGCCAGCAGCTTAGCATGGTCCGGTAGGGGTTCGGGTCGGGTTACGGAGACCCAGTACTTC. It codes for CASSLAWSGRGSGRVTETQYF.

The genes are TRBV7-8 and TRBJ1-5; TRBD1 matches at 7 bases. Losses at the gene ends were 5 bases for V and 0 bases for J; bases not matched to a gene: 4. Germline CDR1 SGHVS, CDR2 FQNEAQ. CDR3 size: 15 residues. CDR3 residues: CASSPDRYSNQPQHF. The CDR3 DNA sequence: TGTGCCAGCAGCCCGGACAGGTATAGCAATCAGCCCCAGCATTTT.

At least ten counts were recorded for this clonotype. The junction and the germline gene differ at one end; a read error may be behind it. The rearrangement links TRBV12-3 or TRBV12-4 to TRBJ1-2; possible D gene TRBD1, 5 bases. The CDR3 is made up of 13 amino acids. The CDR3 DNA is TGTGCCAGCTGTTTAAGAGGGGTCGATGGCTACACCTTC. This sequence encodes CASCLRGVDGYTF.

This clonotype came up a few times. The chain links TRBV7-9 to TRBJ1-5; D gene unclear. This CDR3 is built from 13 residues. Germline V gene data show CDR1 as SEHNR and CDR2 as FQNEAQ (reference sequence). The CDR3 DNA reads as TGTGCAACGAACTGGGGTAGCAATCAGCCCCAGCATTTT. Translating it yields CATNWGSNQPQHF.